This T cell receptor beta chain was captured in a study of OX40 agonist ivuxolimab in advanced cancers. CDR3 length equals 15 residues. V gave up 1 base and J gave up 7 bases, with 13 bases separating them. The germline CDR1 and CDR2 sequences are SEHNR and FQNEAQ (reference sequence). Clones were read by immunoSEQ multiplex PCR, and TCRdb kept only the in-frame ones, dropping some. The repertoire consists of about 48,000 clones, with around nine tenths occurring once and the leading ten covering approximately 1.9%. This receptor was obtained from an adult with an advanced solid tumor such as melanoma, head and neck, liver or kidney cancer. The material sequenced was CD4+ or CD8+ T cells sorted from blood, taken in a trial of the OX40 agonist ivuxolimab. V usage is TRBV7-9 and J usage is TRBJ1-4; weak D call: TRBD1 (5 bases). In DNA form, the CDR3 reads TGTGCCAGCAGCTTAGGTCAGGGTCAGCGTGAAAAACTGTTTTTT. Its translation is CASSLGQGQREKLFF. Full variable domain (remainder filled in from reference TRBV7-9 and TRBJ1-4): DTGVSQNPRHKITKRGQNVTFRCDPISEHNRLYWYRQTLGQGPEFLTYFQNEAQLEKSRLLSDRFSAERPKGSFSTLEIQRTEQGDSAMYLCASSLGQGQREKLFFGSGTQLSVL.